This record covers a single TCR beta chain. What it binds is unknown. RNA transcripts gave rise to amplified TCR beta CDR3 regions. With the HTBI primer set, the TCR CDR3 went through a first round of RT-PCR. TCRdb reanalysed the multiplex PCR reads using MiXCR and keeps one entry per CDR3 protein. Here the sample spans more than 550,000 distinct CDR3 sequences, around 19% being singletons. Ahead of any ophthalmopathy symptoms, the blood sample was obtained at the first diagnosis of hyperthyroidism. The data were obtained in a study of T cells in Graves' hyperthyroidism and ophthalmopathy. Study-wide results and limits: The model made its ophthalmopathy prediction, and onset followed a median approximately 6 months later.

CDR1 is MGHRA, CDR2 YSYEKL, per germline. This CDR3 spans 15 amino acids. The germline V and J ends were trimmed by 3 bases and 1 base, with 10 bases remaining between them. The sequence came from a woman between 45 and 60 years old with Graves' hyperthyroidism that later progressed to Graves' ophthalmopathy. The chain recombines TRBV4-1 with TRBJ1-5; a weak D match, TRBD1 (5 bases). Sequencing was done on a sample of blood. The CDR3 DNA is TGCGCCAGCAGCCACAGGGAATTGAGCAATCAGCCCCAGCATTTT. This gives the protein CASSHRELSNQPQHF.